This T cell receptor beta chain came from a study of blood T cell repertoires in COVID-19. Study overall: T cells, B-cell-depleted T cells, or PBMCs provided the cDNA or gDNA that served as material.

Sequencing was performed with immunoSEQ multiplex PCR; in TCRdb, only in-frame clones are kept and a portion is missing. In the table there are under 300,000 clones, more than 75% of which are singletons. Participants were aged roughly 18 to 89 years from 20 to 30 US areas. Assignment of participants to cohorts was predicated upon participant-reported clinical history. Germline values: CDR1 MDHEN, CDR2 SYDVKM. The CDR3 runs to 14 residues. V gave up 6 bases and J gave up 4 bases; unmatched junction bases: 3. The specimen sequenced was PBMCs or T cells enriched from blood (not recorded which). This TCR derives from a woman in her fifties or sixties in a cohort exposed to, infected with or recovered from COVID-19 (not recorded which). This chain uses TRBV28 with TRBJ1-4; 9 positions agree with TRBD1. CDR3 protein: CASSPTGGNEKLFF. In nucleotides, the CDR3 is TGTGCCAGCAGCCCGACAGGGGGTAATGAAAAACTGTTTTTT. The entire variable domain, with the rest obtained from reference TRBV28 and TRBJ1-4, is as follows: DVKVTQSSRYLVKRTGEKVFLECVQDMDHENMFWYRQDPGLGLRLIYFSYDVKMKEKGDIPEGYSVSREKKERFSLILESASTNQTSMYLCASSPTGGNEKLFFGSGTQLSVL.